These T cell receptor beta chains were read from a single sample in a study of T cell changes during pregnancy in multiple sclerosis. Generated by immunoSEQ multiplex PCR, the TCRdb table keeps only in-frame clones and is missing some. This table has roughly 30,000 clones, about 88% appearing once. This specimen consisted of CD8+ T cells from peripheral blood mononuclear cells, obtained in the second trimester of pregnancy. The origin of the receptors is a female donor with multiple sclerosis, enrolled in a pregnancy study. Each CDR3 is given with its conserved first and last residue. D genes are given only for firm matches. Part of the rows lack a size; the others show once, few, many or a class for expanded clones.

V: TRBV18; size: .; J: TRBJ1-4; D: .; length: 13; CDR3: CASSPSGNEKLFF; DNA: TGTGCCAGCTCACCAAGCGGTAATGAAAAACTGTTTTTT
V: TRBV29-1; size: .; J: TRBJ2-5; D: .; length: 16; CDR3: CSVESGARGRGETQYF; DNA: TGCAGCGTTGAAAGTGGGGCCAGGGGGCGGGGGGAGACCCAGTACTTC
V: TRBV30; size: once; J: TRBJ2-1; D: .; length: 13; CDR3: CAWSLAEFNEQFF; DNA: TGTGCCTGGAGTCTAGCAGAGTTCAATGAGCAGTTCTTC
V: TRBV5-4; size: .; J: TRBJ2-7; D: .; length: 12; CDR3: CASSLDRGEQYF; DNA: TGTGCCAGCAGCTTGGACCGGGGCGAGCAGTACTTC
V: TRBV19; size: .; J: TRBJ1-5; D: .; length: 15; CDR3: CASSISGDGNQPQHF; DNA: TGTGCCAGTAGTATCTCGGGGGATGGCAATCAGCCCCAGCATTTT
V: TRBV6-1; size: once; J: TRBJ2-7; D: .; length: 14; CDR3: CASGQLGRGPEQYF; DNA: TGTGCCAGCGGACAGCTCGGCAGGGGACCCGAGCAGTACTTC
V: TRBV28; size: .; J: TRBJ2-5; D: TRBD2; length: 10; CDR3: CASSGGAQYF; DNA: TGTGCCAGCTCGGGAGGGGCCCAGTACTTC
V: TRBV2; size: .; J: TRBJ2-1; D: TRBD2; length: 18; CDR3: CASRRTSGRAGVVNEQFF; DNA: TGTGCCAGCAGGAGGACTAGCGGGAGGGCCGGGGTAGTCAATGAGCAGTTCTTC
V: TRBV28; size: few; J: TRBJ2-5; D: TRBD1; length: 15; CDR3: CASSLGQGIQETQYF; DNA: TGTGCCAGCAGTCTGGGACAGGGGATTCAAGAGACCCAGTACTTC
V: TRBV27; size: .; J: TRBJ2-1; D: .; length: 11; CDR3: CASSFSSEQFF; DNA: TGTGCCAGCAGTTTTAGCAGTGAGCAGTTCTTC
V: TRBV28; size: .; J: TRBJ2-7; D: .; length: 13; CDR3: CASTLAEGNEQYF; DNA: TGTGCCAGCACCCTAGCCGAGGGCAACGAGCAGTACTTC
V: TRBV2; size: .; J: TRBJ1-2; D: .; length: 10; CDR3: CASRGGGYTF; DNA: TGTGCCAGCAGAGGGGGAGGCTACACCTTC
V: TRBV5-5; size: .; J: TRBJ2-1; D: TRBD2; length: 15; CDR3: CASSWGLAGDNEQFF; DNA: TGTGCCAGCAGCTGGGGACTAGCGGGAGACAATGAGCAGTTCTTC
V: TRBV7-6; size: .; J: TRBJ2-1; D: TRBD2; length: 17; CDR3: CASSYTIPSGRDNEQFF; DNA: TGTGCCAGCAGCTATACTATTCCTAGCGGGAGGGACAATGAGCAGTTCTTC
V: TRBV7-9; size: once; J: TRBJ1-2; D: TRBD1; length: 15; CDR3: CASSSPGGQKTGYTF; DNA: TGTGCCAGCAGTTCCCCCGGGGGACAGAAGACTGGCTACACCTTC
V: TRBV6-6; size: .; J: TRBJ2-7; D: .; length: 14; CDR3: CASSYLNQGSEQYF; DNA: TGTGCCAGCAGTTACTTAAATCAGGGTAGCGAGCAGTACTTC
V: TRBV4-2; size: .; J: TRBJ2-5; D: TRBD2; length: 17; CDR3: CASSSLLAGTRQETQYF; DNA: TGTGCCAGCAGCTCTTTACTCGCCGGGACTAGACAAGAGACCCAGTACTTC
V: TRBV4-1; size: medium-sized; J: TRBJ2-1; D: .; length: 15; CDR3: CASSAARSSYNEQFF; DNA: TGCGCCAGCAGCGCGGCGCGGAGCTCCTACAATGAGCAGTTCTTC
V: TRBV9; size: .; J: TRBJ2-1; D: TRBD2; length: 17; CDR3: CASSVVGSGRRGDEQFF; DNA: TGTGCCAGCAGCGTAGTCGGTAGCGGGAGACGTGGGGATGAGCAGTTCTTC
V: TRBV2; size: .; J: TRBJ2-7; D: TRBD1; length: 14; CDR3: CASIGDRAGYEQYF; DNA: TGTGCCAGCATTGGGGACAGGGCCGGTTACGAGCAGTACTTC
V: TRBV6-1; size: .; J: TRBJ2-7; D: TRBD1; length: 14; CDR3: CASSDRTGGAMGPF; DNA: TGTGCCAGCAGTGACCGGACAGGGGGCGCGATGGGGCCCTTC
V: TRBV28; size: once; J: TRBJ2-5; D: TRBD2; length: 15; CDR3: CASSLGGEAPETQYF; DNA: TGTGCCAGCAGTTTGGGAGGGGAGGCCCCAGAGACCCAGTACTTC
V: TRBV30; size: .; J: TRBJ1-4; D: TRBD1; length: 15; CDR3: CAWSVPPGGNEKLFF; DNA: TGTGCCTGGAGTGTACCCCCAGGGGGGAATGAAAAACTGTTTTTT
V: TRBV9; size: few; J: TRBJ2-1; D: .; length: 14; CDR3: CASSVAGEGNEQFF; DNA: TGTGCCAGCAGCGTAGCGGGAGAGGGCAATGAGCAGTTCTTC
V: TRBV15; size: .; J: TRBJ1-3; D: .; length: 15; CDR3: CATSRDRPSGNTIYF; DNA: TGTGCCACCAGCAGAGACAGGCCCTCTGGAAACACCATATATTTT
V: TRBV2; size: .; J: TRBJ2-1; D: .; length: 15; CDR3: CASSEVYSQDNEQFF; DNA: TGTGCCAGCAGTGAAGTCTACTCCCAGGACAATGAGCAGTTCTTC
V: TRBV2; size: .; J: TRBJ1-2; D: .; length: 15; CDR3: CASRPSAGANYGYTF; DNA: TGTGCCAGCAGACCTTCAGCGGGCGCCAACTATGGCTACACCTTC
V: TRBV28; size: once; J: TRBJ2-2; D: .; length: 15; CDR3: CASSSTGGYTGELFF; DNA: TGTGCCAGCAGTTCCACGGGCGGGTACACCGGGGAGCTGTTTTTT
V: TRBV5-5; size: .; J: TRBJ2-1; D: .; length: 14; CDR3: CASSTEIFTPEQFF; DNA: TGTGCCAGCAGCACAGAAATTTTCACCCCTGAGCAGTTCTTC
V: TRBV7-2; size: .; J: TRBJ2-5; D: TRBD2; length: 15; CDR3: CASRTSGGSRETQYF; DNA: TGTGCCAGCAGGACTAGCGGGGGGTCGAGAGAGACCCAGTACTTC
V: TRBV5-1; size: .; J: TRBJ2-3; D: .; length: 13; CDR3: CASSLDPTDTQYF; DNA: TGCGCCAGCAGCTTGGACCCTACGGATACGCAGTATTTT
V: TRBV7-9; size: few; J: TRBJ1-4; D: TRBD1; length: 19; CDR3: CASSAERTGDRGANEKLFF; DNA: TGTGCCAGCAGCGCTGAAAGGACAGGGGATCGTGGGGCTAATGAAAAACTGTTTTTT
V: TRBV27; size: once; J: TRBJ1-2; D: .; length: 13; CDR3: CASSFGAVGGYTF; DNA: TGTGCCAGCAGTTTTGGGGCAGTTGGTGGCTACACCTTC
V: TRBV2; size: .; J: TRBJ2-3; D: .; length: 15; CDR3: CASSEGGQSTDTQYF; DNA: TGTGCCAGCAGTGAAGGAGGGCAGAGCACAGATACGCAGTATTTT
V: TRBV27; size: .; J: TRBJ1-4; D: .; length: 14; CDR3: CASGVTGTNEKLFF; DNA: TGTGCCAGCGGCGTGACAGGAACCAATGAAAAACTGTTTTTT
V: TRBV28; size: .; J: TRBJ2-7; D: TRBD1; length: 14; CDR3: CASSLGTGPYEQYF; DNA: TGTGCCAGCAGTCTGGGGACAGGGCCCTACGAGCAGTACTTC
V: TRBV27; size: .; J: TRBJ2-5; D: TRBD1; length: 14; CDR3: CASSPHLRGETQYF; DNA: TGTGCCAGCAGTCCACACCTCAGGGGGGAGACCCAGTACTTC
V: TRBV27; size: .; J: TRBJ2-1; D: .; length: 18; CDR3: CASSFIWTPLGGDHEQFF; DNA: TGTGCCAGCAGTTTTATATGGACCCCACTAGGAGGGGACCATGAGCAGTTCTTC
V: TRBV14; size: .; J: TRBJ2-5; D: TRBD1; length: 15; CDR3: CASSQNRGRVETQYF; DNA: TGTGCCAGCAGCCAAAACAGGGGGCGTGTGGAGACCCAGTACTTC
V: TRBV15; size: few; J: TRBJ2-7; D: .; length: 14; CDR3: CATSEAVYSYEQYF; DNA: TGTGCCACCAGCGAAGCGGTCTATTCCTACGAGCAGTACTTC